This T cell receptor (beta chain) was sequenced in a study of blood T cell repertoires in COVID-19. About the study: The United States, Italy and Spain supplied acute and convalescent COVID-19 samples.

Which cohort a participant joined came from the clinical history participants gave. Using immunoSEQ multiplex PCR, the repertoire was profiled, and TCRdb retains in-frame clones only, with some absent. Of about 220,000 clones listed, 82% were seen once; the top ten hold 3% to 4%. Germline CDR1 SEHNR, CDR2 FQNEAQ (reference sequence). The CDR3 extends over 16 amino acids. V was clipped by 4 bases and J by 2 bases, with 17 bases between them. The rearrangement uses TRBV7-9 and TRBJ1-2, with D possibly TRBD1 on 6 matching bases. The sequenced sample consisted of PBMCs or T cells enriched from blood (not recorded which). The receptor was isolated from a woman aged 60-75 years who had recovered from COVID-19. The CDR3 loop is CASSSLGWTENYGYTF. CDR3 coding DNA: TGTGCCAGCAGCTCCCTGGGTTGGACAGAGAACTATGGCTACACCTTC.